This T cell receptor beta chain was recovered during a study of shared clonotypes between healthy human individuals. Study-level findings and limits: Sharing across four donors was highest in naive CD4 (about 5%) and lowest in memory CD8 (around 0.4%).

Genomic DNA of every subset was divided equally among multiple immunoSEQ plates. Some 29,000 T cell genomes (approximately 210 ng DNA) went into each sorted-subset replicate. The data were produced by immunoSEQ multiplex PCR, yet TCRdb's version contains in-frame clones alone and is incomplete. The sample holds approximately 2,200,000 clones, under 95% seen once. Terminally differentiated effector memory CD45RA+ cells were excluded by CCR7 positive selection of CD45RO-negative cells. This CDR3 region has 18 residues. The V gene end was trimmed by 4 bases and the J gene end by 2 bases; junction bases not matched to a gene: 14. The germline V gene encodes CDR1 SNHLY and CDR2 FYNNEI. About this clone: Its antigen is currently unknown.

The chain employs TRBV2 and TRBJ2-5; 9 bases map to TRBD2. The sequenced material came from naive CD8+ T cells from PBMCs. The TCR was taken from a man between 18 and 35 years old in good health. Some clones in this sample may be carry-over from other donors' samples. CDR3 DNA: TGTGCCAGCAGTGGGGTTAAGGCTAGCGGGACACTACAAGAGACCCAGTACTTC. It encodes CASSGVKASGTLQETQYF.